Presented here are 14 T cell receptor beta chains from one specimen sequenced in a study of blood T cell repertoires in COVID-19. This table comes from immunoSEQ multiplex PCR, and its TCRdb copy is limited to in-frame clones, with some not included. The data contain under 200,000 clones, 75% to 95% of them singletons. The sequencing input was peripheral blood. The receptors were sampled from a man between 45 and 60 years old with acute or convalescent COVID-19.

The CDR3 DNA reads TGTGCCATCAGTGAAGGGGACAGGATCACCGGGGAGCTGTTTTTT. Its translation is CAISEGDRITGELFF. J is TRBJ2-2 and V is TRBV10-3; 8 positions match TRBD1. J lost 4 bases, V lost 3 bases, and 4 bases had no gene match. Germline V gives CDR1 ENHRY, CDR2 SYGVKD. CDR3 length: 15 amino acids.

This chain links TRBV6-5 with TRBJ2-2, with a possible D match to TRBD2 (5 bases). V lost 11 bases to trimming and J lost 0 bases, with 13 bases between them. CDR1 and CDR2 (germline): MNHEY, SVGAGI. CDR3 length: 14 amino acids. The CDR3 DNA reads TGTGCCTCCCGGGTGAGGGCGAACACCGGGGAGCTGTTTTTT. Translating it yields CASRVRANTGELFF.

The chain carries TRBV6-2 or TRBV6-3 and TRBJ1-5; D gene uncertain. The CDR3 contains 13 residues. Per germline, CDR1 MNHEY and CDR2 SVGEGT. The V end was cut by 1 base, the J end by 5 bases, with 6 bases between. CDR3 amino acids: CASSYFSDQPQHF. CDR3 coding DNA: TGTGCCAGCAGTTACTTCTCGGATCAGCCCCAGCATTTT.

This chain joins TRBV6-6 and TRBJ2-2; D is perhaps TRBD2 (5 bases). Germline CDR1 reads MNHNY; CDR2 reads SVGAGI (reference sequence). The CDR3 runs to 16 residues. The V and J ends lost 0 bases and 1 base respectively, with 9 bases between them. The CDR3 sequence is CASSYSRTQNTGELFF. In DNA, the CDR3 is TGTGCCAGCAGTTACTCGAGGACTCAGAACACCGGGGAGCTGTTTTTT.

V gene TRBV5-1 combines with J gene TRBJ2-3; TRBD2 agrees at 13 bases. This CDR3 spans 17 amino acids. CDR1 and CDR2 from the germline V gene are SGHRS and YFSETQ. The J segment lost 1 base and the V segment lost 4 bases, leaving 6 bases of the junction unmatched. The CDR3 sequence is CASSRGTSGAGTDTQYF. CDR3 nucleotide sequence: TGCGCCAGCAGCAGGGGGACTAGCGGGGCAGGCACAGATACGCAGTATTTT.

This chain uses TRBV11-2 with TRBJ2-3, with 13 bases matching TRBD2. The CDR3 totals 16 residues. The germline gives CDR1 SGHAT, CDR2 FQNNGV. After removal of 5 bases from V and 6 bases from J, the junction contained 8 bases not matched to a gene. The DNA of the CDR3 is TGTGCCAGCAGCCCCCGGACTAGCGGGAGTTCGGATACGCAGTATTTT. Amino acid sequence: CASSPRTSGSSDTQYF.

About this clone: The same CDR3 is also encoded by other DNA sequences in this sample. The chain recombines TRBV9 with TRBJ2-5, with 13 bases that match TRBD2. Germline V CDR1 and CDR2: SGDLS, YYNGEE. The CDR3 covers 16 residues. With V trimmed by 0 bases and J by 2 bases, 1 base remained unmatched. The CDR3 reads CASSVGLAGGQETQYF. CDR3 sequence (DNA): TGTGCCAGCAGCGTAGGACTAGCGGGGGGTCAAGAGACCCAGTACTTC.

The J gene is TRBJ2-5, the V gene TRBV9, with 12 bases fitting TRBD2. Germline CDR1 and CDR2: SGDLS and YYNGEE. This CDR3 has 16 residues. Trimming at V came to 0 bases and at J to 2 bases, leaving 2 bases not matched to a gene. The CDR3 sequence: CASSVALAGGQETQYF. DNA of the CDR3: TGTGCCAGCAGCGTAGCTCTAGCGGGGGGGCAAGAGACCCAGTACTTC.

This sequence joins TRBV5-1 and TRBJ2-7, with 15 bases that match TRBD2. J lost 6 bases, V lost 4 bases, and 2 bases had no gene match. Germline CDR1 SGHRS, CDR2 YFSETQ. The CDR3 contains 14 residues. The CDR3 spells CASSQGLAGGEQYF. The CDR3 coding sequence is TGCGCCAGCAGCCAGGGACTAGCGGGAGGCGAGCAGTACTTC.

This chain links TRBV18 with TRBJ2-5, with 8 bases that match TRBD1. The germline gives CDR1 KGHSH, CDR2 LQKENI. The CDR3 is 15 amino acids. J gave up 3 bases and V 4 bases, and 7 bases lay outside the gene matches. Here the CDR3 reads CASSLFRGLEETQYF. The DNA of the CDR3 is TGTGCCAGCTCACTATTCAGGGGGCTAGAAGAGACCCAGTACTTC.

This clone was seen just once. CDR3 bases: TGTGCCAGCTCACCTCAGGACAGGGACTCTGAAGCTTTCTTT. Amino acid sequence: CASSPQDRDSEAFF. V gene TRBV18 combines with J gene TRBJ1-1; 8 positions agree with TRBD1. In germline, CDR1 is KGHSH, CDR2 LQKENI. The V and J ends lost 3 bases and 6 bases, in that order; junction bases with no gene match: 6. CDR3 length: 14 amino acids.

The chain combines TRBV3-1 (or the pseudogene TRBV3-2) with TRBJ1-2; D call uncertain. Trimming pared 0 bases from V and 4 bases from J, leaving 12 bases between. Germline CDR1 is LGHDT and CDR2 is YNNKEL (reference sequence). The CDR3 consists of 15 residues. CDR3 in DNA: TGTGCCAGCAGCCAAGATCGCATTAAGAGCTATGGCTACACCTTC. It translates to CASSQDRIKSYGYTF.

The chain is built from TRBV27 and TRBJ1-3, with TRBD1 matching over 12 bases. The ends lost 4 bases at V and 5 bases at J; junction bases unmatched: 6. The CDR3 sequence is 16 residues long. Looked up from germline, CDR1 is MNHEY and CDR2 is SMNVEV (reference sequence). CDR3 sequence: CASSSRDRGLRNTIYF. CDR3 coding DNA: TGTGCCAGCAGTTCCCGGGACAGGGGGCTCAGAAACACCATATATTTT.

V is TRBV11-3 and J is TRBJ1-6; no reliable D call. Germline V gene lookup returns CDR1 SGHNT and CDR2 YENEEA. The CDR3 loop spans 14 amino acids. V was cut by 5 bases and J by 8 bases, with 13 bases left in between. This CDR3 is CASSTRGLDSPLHF. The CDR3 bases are TGTGCCAGCAGCACCCGAGGGTTAGATTCACCCCTCCACTTT. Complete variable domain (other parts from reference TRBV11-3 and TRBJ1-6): EAGVVQSPRYKIIEKKQPVAFWCNPISGHNTLYWYLQNLGQGPELLIRYENEEAVDDSQLPKDRFSAERLKGVDSTLKIQPAELGDSAVYLCASSTRGLDSPLHFGNGTRLTVT.